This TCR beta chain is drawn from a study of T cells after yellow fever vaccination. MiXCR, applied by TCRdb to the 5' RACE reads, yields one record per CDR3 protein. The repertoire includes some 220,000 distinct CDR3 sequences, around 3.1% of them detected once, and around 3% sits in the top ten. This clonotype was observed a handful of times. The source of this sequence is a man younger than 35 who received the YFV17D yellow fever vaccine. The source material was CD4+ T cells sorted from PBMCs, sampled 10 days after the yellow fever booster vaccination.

CDR3 sequence (DNA): TGTGCCAGCAGCTTAGCGGGACTAGCGGGGGGGCCTTGGGGCTCTGGGGCCAACGTCCTGACTTTC. It yields the protein CASSLAGLAGGPWGSGANVLTF. The J gene is TRBJ2-6, the V gene TRBV7-9; 16 bases align to TRBD2. The CDR3 covers 22 residues. V shed 0 bases and J 0 bases; nucleotides not matched to a gene: 8. Germline V lookup: CDR1 SEHNR, CDR2 FQNEAQ (reference sequence).